This T cell receptor beta chain was captured by sequencing in a study of cytomegalovirus exposure and HLA in healthy donors. The protocol was immunoSEQ multiplex PCR, while the TCRdb copy is restricted to in-frame clones and leaves out a portion. The table records roughly 150,000 clones, about 89% of them present only once. There are 15 residues in the CDR3. Germline CDR1 WNHNN, CDR2 SYGVQD (reference sequence). The junction had 5 bases not matched to a gene; V was cut back by 3 bases and J by 4 bases. Sequenced sample: PBMCs. This sequence joins TRBV10-1 and TRBJ2-3; TRBD2 aligns across 9 bases. The sequence came from a woman between 18 and 29 years old in good health and CMV-seropositive. CDR3 in amino acids: CASSDIAGAADTQYF. CDR3 nucleotides: TGCGCCAGCAGTGATATAGCGGGAGCGGCAGATACGCAGTATTTT.